One TCR beta chain is described in this entry. The antigen is unknown. The record originates from a study of response to subunit inactivated influenza vaccine. Study-level points and caveats: Authors proposed each seasonal influenza vaccination draws in few new T cells.

The ends were cut back, 0 bases at V and 7 bases at J, with 13 bases in the middle. Per germline, CDR1 LGHDT and CDR2 YNNKEL (reference sequence). This CDR3 has 16 residues. MiXCR, applied by TCRdb to the RT-PCR reads, yields one record per CDR3 protein. This table has around 530,000 distinct CDR3 sequences, 16% appearing once. The clonotype was recovered from a man between 50 and 69 years old who received an inactivated influenza vaccine. The sequenced sample was CD4+ T cells sorted from PBMCs, obtained around 25 months after vaccination. The chain recombines TRBV3-1 with TRBJ1-6, with a weak D call TRBD1 (5 bases). The CDR3 sequence: CASSQEDFQGNSPLHF. CDR3 bases: TGTGCCAGCAGCCAAGAAGACTTCCAGGGCAATTCACCCCTCCACTTT.